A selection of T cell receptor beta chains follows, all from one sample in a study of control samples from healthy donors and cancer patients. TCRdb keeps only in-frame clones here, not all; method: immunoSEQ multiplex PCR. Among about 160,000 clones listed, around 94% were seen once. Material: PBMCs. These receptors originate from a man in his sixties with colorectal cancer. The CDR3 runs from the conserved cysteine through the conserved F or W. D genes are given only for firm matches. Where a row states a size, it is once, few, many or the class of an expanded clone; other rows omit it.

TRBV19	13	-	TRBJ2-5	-	CASSGASQETQYF	TGTGCCAGTAGCGGGGCTTCGCAAGAGACCCAGTACTTC
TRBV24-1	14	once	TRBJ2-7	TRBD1	CATSDPGQGYEQYF	TGTGCCACCAGTGATCCCGGACAGGGCTACGAGCAGTACTTC
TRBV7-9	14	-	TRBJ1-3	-	CASSEQTSGNTIYF	TGTGCCAGCAGCGAACAAACCTCTGGAAACACCATATATTTT
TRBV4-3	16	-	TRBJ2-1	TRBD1	CASSQTTGGSYNEQFF	TGCGCCAGCAGCCAAACCACAGGGGGCTCCTACAATGAGCAGTTCTTC
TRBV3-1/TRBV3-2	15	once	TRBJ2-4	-	CASSQDVDRKNIQYF	TGTGCCAGCAGCCAAGACGTGGACAGAAAAAACATTCAGTACTTC
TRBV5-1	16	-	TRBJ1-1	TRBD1	CASSLGAGGLNTEAFF	TGCGCCAGCAGCTTGGGAGCAGGGGGCCTGAACACTGAAGCTTTCTTT
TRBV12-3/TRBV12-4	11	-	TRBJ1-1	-	CASSLLSEAFF	TGTGCCAGCAGTTTACTATCTGAAGCTTTCTTT
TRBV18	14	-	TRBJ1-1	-	CASSPRDGATEAFF	TGTGCCAGCTCACCCCGGGACGGAGCCACTGAAGCTTTCTTT
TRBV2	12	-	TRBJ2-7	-	CASSGPNYEQYF	TGTGCCAGCAGTGGACCCAACTACGAGCAGTACTTC
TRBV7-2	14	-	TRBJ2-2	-	CASSLNPQSGELFF	TGTGCCAGCAGCTTAAACCCCCAGTCCGGGGAGCTGTTTTTT